The 6 T cell receptor beta chains below come from one sample, sequenced in a study of blood T cells in healthy people across ages. The second PCR ran about 6 to 12 cycles with a sample-barcoded 5' primer and J-beta primers. Via MiXCR, TCRdb re-called the 5' RACE reads, giving one row per CDR3 protein. The sample records some 880,000 distinct CDR3 sequences, approximately 35% being singletons. What was sequenced was blood. Every receptor here comes from a man between 18 and 29 years old in good health.

The chain uses TRBV7-2 and TRBJ2-1; 14 bases map to TRBD2. The V gene's germline CDR1 is SGHTA and CDR2 FQGNSA. Trimming removed 5 bases from V and 10 bases from J; junction bases left unmatched: 4. The CDR3 is 14 residues long. CDR3 nucleotide sequence: TGTGCCAGCAGCCCGGGGACTAGCGGGGGCGAGCAGTTCTTC. Its translation: CASSPGTSGGEQFF. The full variable domain, completed using reference TRBV7-2 and TRBJ2-1, is GAGVSQSPSNKVTEKGKDVELRCDPISGHTALYWYRQSLGQGLEFLIYFQGNSAPDKSGLPSDRFSAERTGGSVSTLTIQRTQQEDSAVYLCASSPGTSGGEQFFGPGTRLTVL.

This clonotype was recorded once. The rearrangement joins TRBV7-1 to TRBJ2-5, with a tentative D call TRBD2 (7 bases). TRBV7-1 is treated as an ORF (open reading frame) with a function not yet certain. V lost 1 base to trimming and J lost 2 bases, with 14 bases between them. The CDR3 covers 16 residues. CDR3 sequence: CASSSERGGSQETQYF. CDR3 nucleotide sequence: TGTGCCAGCAGCTCAGAAAGGGGGGGTTCACAAGAGACCCAGTACTTC.

With respect to this clonotype: One end of the junction does not line up with germline, which may come from a read error. CDR3 nucleotide sequence: TGTGCCAGCAGTGGGGGGGACTTGTATAACTATGGTTACACCTTC. This translates into CASSGGDLYNYGYTF. J is TRBJ1-2 and V is TRBV25-1; D may be TRBD1 (5 bases). Germline CDR1 reads MGHDK; CDR2 reads SYGVNS. CDR3 size: 15 residues.

The chain recombines TRBV20-1 with TRBJ2-4; 7 nucleotides agree with TRBD1. Gene TRBJ2-7 matches the end of the DNA better, so the J call may be wrong. Germline CDR1 is DFQATT and CDR2 is SNEGSKA (reference sequence). This CDR3 comprises 13 residues. The CDR3 is CSVDRAGGYEQYF. The CDR3, as DNA: TGCAGTGTAGATCGGGCAGGGGGCTACGAGCAGTACTTC.

V gene TRBV4-2 combines with J gene TRBJ1-2; possibly TRBD1 for D (6 bases). V shed 3 bases and J shed 6 bases, with 14 bases lying between them. Germline values: CDR1 LGHNA, CDR2 YNFKEQ. The CDR3 has 14 residues. The CDR3 sequence is CASSHTGPENGYTF. DNA for the CDR3: TGTGCCAGCAGCCACACAGGGCCGGAAAATGGCTACACCTTC.

CDR3 sequence (DNA): TGTGCCTGGAGTTTAGATGCCTACGAGCAGTACTTC. Residues: CAWSLDAYEQYF. This rearrangement joins TRBV30 to TRBJ2-7; no clear D gene. The CDR3 totals 12 residues. V lost 2 bases and J 2 bases, leaving 7 bases between the germline ends. Germline CDR1 GTSNPN, CDR2 SVGIG (reference sequence).